This T cell receptor beta chain is from a study of T-cell memory formation after mild COVID-19. The V end lost 3 bases, the J end lost 4 bases, and 18 bases lay between the germline ends. The CDR3 totals 15 residues. CDR1 DFQATT and CDR2 SNEGSKA come from the germline V gene (reference sequence). TCRdb redid the calling of the 5' RACE reads with MiXCR, one entry per CDR3 protein. This table has about 210,000 distinct CDR3 sequences, around 27% appearing once. This clonotype was counted a few times. The specimen sequenced was PBMCs or a T cell subset sorted from them (not recorded which). V and J are TRBV20-1 and TRBJ1-2; no firm D call. The sequence was obtained from an adult woman who had mild COVID-19 (a few samples of this study predate the infection). Cell type and time point are not known. Here the CDR3 DNA reads TGCAGTGCTAGCTCCCATGCCGTGTCAGGCTATGGCTACACCTTC. Encoded protein: CSASSHAVSGYGYTF.